Sequencing of this TCR beta chain was carried out in a study of cytomegalovirus exposure and HLA in healthy donors. The data were produced by immunoSEQ multiplex PCR, yet TCRdb's version contains in-frame clones alone and is incomplete. The sample contains 150,000 to 160,000 clones, 86% of which appear only once. CDR3 length equals 16 residues. Germline CDR1 and CDR2: MGHRA and YSYEKL. J was trimmed by 1 base and V by 1 base; bases with no gene match: 3. Study observations and caveats: The study found most TCR sequences rare, yet found some public TCRs in many donors.

With respect to this clone: Its antigen is not known.

This clonotype was sampled from a man between 18 and 29 years old in good health and CMV-seropositive. The sample comprised PBMCs. This chain connects TRBV4-1 to TRBJ2-5, with 10 bases lining up with TRBD2. The CDR3 DNA reads as TGCGCCAGCAGCCAAGGTAGCGGGAGGTCCCAAGAGACCCAGTACTTC. Its protein is CASSQGSGRSQETQYF.